What follows are 22 T cell receptor beta chains derived from one specimen sequenced in a study of T cell clonality in common variable immunodeficiency. Using immunoSEQ multiplex PCR, the repertoire was profiled, and TCRdb retains in-frame clones only, with some absent. This sample has about 40,000 clones, each found more than once. Material: peripheral blood mononuclear cells. The receptors derive from a person aged 18 to 70 in good health.

This clone has ten or more counts. The read ends 3 residues early relative to the CDR3; the germline J gene fills the gap. This chain joins TRBV5-5 and TRBJ1-2; the match to TRBD1 covers 9 bases. J gave up 6 bases and V 0 bases, and 6 bases lay outside the gene matches. Germline V CDR1 and CDR2: SGHKS, YYEKEE (reference sequence). The CDR3 is 15 amino acids. The DNA read from the CDR3 is TGTGCCAGCAGCTTGGCACCACAGGGGGCTAATGGC. Protein sequence: CASSLAPQGANG. The entire CDR3 protein reads CASSLAPQGANGYTF.

This clone has ten or more counts. The CDR3 goes on 3 residues after the read ends, and that part is filled in from the germline J gene. Other DNA sequences in the same sample also yield this CDR3. The V and J genes are TRBV7-3 and TRBJ1-3; no definite D call. CDR3 length: 16 amino acids. Germline V lookup: CDR1 SGHTA, CDR2 FQGTGA. V dropped 2 bases and J dropped 0 bases, with 11 bases sitting between them. The part of the CDR3 DNA that was read is TGTGCCAGCAGCTTAGGGCATGAATTCTCTGGAAACACC. This encodes CASSLGHEFSGNT. The entire CDR3 is CASSLGHEFSGNTIYF.

This clone was found many times. The CDR3 is cut off 3 residues early in the read; its end comes from the germline J gene. The chain employs TRBV30 and TRBJ1-1; 9 bases map to TRBD1. The J segment lost 3 bases and the V segment lost 3 bases, leaving 11 bases of the junction unmatched. CDR3 size: 16 residues. Germline assignment: CDR1 GTSNPN and CDR2 SVGIG (reference sequence). The sequenced part of the CDR3 DNA is TGTGCCTGGAGGCGTCCCGGGACAGGGTTGGACACTGAA. Translating gives CAWRRPGTGLDTE. The complete CDR3 sequence is CAWRRPGTGLDTEAFF.

This clone has only a few counts. The read ends 3 residues before the CDR3 terminus; that terminus is restored from the germline J gene. The chain carries TRBV7-6 and TRBJ2-1; D might be TRBD2 (5 bases). The length of the CDR3 is 15 residues. The V gene's germline CDR1 is SGHVS and CDR2 FNYEAQ. The ends were cut back, 0 bases at V and 7 bases at J, with 13 bases in the middle. The chain's CDR3 is CASSLARTPRNEQFF. Partial CDR3 DNA: TGTGCCAGCAGCTTAGCACGGACTCCTCGGAATGAG. The entire variable domain, with the rest obtained from reference TRBV7-6 and TRBJ2-1, is as follows: GAGVSQSPRYKVTKRGQDVALRCDPISGHVSLYWYRQALGQGPEFLTYFNYEAQQDKSGLPNDRFSAERPEGSISTLTIQRTEQRDSAMYRCASSLARTPRNEQFFGPGTRLTVL.

Comment on this clone: The read gets to within 3 residues of the CDR3 end, and the germline J gene fills in the rest. The rearrangement joins TRBV5-1 to TRBJ2-1, with TRBD2 matching over 7 bases. The trim removed 2 bases at V and 5 bases at J, leaving 7 bases unmatched. Germline CDR1 is SGHRS and CDR2 is YFSETQ. This CDR3 contains 15 residues. CDR3 bases read: TGCGCCAGCAGCTTAGAGGGAGGGGCCCACAATGAG. It is translated as CASSLEGGAHNE. The complete CDR3 reads CASSLEGGAHNEQFF.

This clone was counted between two and nine times. CDR3 region: CASSGDSYGYTF. CDR3 bases read: TGTGCCAGCAGCGGGGACAGCTATGGC. The chain carries TRBV11-1 and TRBJ1-2, with 7 nucleotides matching TRBD1. The read stops 3 residues short of the end of the CDR3; the missing end is completed from the germline J gene. CDR3 length: 12 amino acids. The germline V gene has CDR1 SGHAT and CDR2 FQDESV (reference sequence). J gave up 4 bases and V 5 bases, and 1 base lay outside the gene matches.

This clone was seen at least ten times. The read gets to within 3 residues of the CDR3 end, and the germline J gene fills in the rest. The J gene is TRBJ2-1, the V gene TRBV11-3; D is possibly TRBD2 (5 bases). Germline CDR1 SGHNT, CDR2 YENEEA. Trimming removed 1 base from V and 8 bases from J, with 15 bases in between. CDR3 length: 15 amino acids. Partial CDR3 DNA: TGTGCCAGCAGCTTAGGGACTTCGGCACACGATGAG. Its protein product is CASSLGTSAHDE. The entire CDR3 is CASSLGTSAHDEQFF.

Many counts were recorded for this clone. The read ends 3 residues before the CDR3 terminus; that terminus is restored from the germline J gene. The chain recombines TRBV6-2 or TRBV6-3 with TRBJ1-1, with a tentative D call TRBD1 (5 bases). CDR1 and CDR2 from the germline V gene are MNHEY and SVGEGT. The CDR3 consists of 13 residues. V lost 6 bases and J lost 6, with 14 bases in between. The CDR3 spells CASRTGGRPEAFF. The covered CDR3 bases are TGTGCCAGCAGAACGGGGGGTCGGCCTGAA.

This clone was seen at least ten times. Read data end 3 residues before the CDR3 end; the end is taken from the germline J gene. The chain employs TRBV30 and TRBJ2-1; 7 nucleotides agree with TRBD1. Germline-derived CDR1 and CDR2 are GTSNPN and SVGIG (reference sequence). CDR3 length: 15 residues. The J segment lost 3 bases and the V segment lost 6 bases, leaving 11 bases of the junction unmatched. CDR3 sequence: CACMTGPDSYNEQFF. The CDR3 bases that were read are TGTGCCTGTATGACAGGGCCCGATAGCTACAATGAG. Full variable domain (missing parts from reference TRBV30 and TRBJ2-1): SQTIHQWPATLVQPVGSPLSLECTVEGTSNPNLYWYRQAAGRGLQLLFYSVGIGQISSEVPQNLSASRPQDRQFILSSKKLLLSDSGFYLCACMTGPDSYNEQFFGPGTRLTVL.

In this sample, this clone turned up a few times. The CDR3 goes on 3 residues after the read ends, and that part is filled in from the germline J gene. V usage is TRBV5-6 and J usage is TRBJ2-7, with D maybe TRBD2 (6 bases). The CDR3 sequence is 14 residues long. V was trimmed by 4 bases and J by 0 bases, leaving 11 bases between them. CDR1 and CDR2 from the germline V gene are SGHDT and YYEEEE. Incomplete CDR3 DNA: TGTGCCAGCAGCCCGGGACTCCTCTCCTACGAG. It encodes CASSPGLLSYE. The whole CDR3 sequence is CASSPGLLSYEQYF.

This clone was seen ten or more times. Sequencing ends 3 residues short of the CDR3 end; the germline J gene provides the rest. The V call is TRBV9, the J call TRBJ2-3, with a weak D call TRBD2 (5 bases). V lost 4 bases and J lost 3, with 18 bases in between. The CDR3 is made up of 16 amino acids. CDR1 is SGDLS and CDR2 is YYNGEE in the germline V gene. The DNA read from the CDR3 is TGTGCCAGCAGCCCCCGGGGAGCCATAGGTACAGATACG. This translates into CASSPRGAIGTDT. The CDR3 in its entirety is CASSPRGAIGTDTQYF.

This clone was found many times. Sequencing ends 3 residues short of the CDR3 end; the germline J gene provides the rest. This rearrangement joins TRBV5-1 to TRBJ2-5, with D tentatively TRBD2 (6 bases). In germline, CDR1 is SGHRS, CDR2 YFSETQ. The CDR3 totals 15 residues. With 3 bases removed from V and 1 base from J, the gap between germline ends came to 13 bases. The CDR3 loop is CASSWGVGPQETQYF. The CDR3 DNA, read in part, is TGCGCCAGCAGCTGGGGGGTGGGTCCCCAAGAGACC.

This clone was found many times. The sequenced fragment ends 3 residues before the CDR3 boundary, so the rest is inferred from the germline J gene. The rearrangement uses TRBV11-2 and TRBJ2-5; 11 bases agree with TRBD2. Losses at the gene ends were 4 bases for V and 5 bases for J; bases not matched to a gene: 6. Germline-derived CDR1 and CDR2 are SGHAT and FQNNGV. This CDR3 region has 15 residues. CDR3 DNA, as far as it was read: TGTGCCAGCAGCTATAGCGGGGGGGCCATGGAGACC. Translation: CASSYSGGAMET. The entire CDR3 protein reads CASSYSGGAMETQYF.

The table lists this clone with many counts. The CDR3 bases that were read are TGTGCCAGTAGTATTCGGCGGGGGAATGGC. This encodes CASSIRRGNG. The full CDR3 sequence reads CASSIRRGNGYTF. The chain has TRBV19 and TRBJ1-2, with D possibly matching TRBD1 (5 bases). Coverage ceases 3 residues before the CDR3 finishes, and the germline J gene fills in the end. This CDR3 is built from 13 residues. V was cut by 3 bases and J by 6 bases, with 11 bases left in between. Germline V gene sequence: CDR1 LNHDA, CDR2 SQIVND (reference sequence).

This clone was found many times. The CDR3 extends 3 residues past the end of the read, so its final part is completed from the germline J gene. The sample has other DNA sequences that encode this CDR3 too. This chain uses TRBV19 with TRBJ2-1; 8 bases fit TRBD2. Germline CDR1 and CDR2: LNHDA and SQIVND (reference sequence). The V gene end was trimmed by 5 bases and the J gene end by 4 bases; junction bases not matched to a gene: 7. CDR3 length: 15 residues. CDR3 DNA (partial): TGTGCCAGTAGTGCCCAGGGACTAGATTACAATGAG. The encoded protein is CASSAQGLDYNE. The full CDR3 sequence reads CASSAQGLDYNEQFF.

This clone has at least ten counts. The read terminates 3 residues ahead of where the CDR3 ends, so the germline J gene completes it. The chain employs TRBV29-1 and TRBJ1-2; TRBD1 agrees at 8 bases. The CDR3 has 14 residues. The junction had 11 bases not matched to a gene; V was cut back by 6 bases and J by 5 bases. Germline assignment: CDR1 SQVTM and CDR2 ANQGSEA. Partial CDR3 DNA: TGCAGCGTCACCACCGGGACAGGCGTTTATGGC. Amino acid sequence: CSVTTGTGVYG. The CDR3 in its entirety is CSVTTGTGVYGYTF.

Many counts were recorded for this clone. The read terminates 3 residues before the CDR3 end, so the remaining end is supplied by the germline J gene. The gene calls are TRBV10-3 and TRBJ1-3, with D perhaps TRBD1 (5 bases). The V end lost 2 bases, the J end lost 1 base, and 9 bases lay between the germline ends. Per the germline V gene, CDR1 is ENHRY and CDR2 is SYGVKD. CDR3 length: 15 amino acids. CDR3: CAISETGGSGNTIYF. CDR3 DNA, as far as it was read: TGTGCCATCAGTGAGACCGGGGGTTCTGGAAACACC.

This clone was detected ten times or more. The CDR3 spells CASSSQGARDTEAFF. The covered CDR3 bases are TGTGCCAGTAGTAGCCAGGGGGCTAGGGACACTGAA. This chain uses TRBV19 with TRBJ1-1, with TRBD1 identical over 8 bases. The read ends 3 residues early relative to the CDR3; the germline J gene fills the gap. V shed 4 bases and J 3 bases; nucleotides not matched to a gene: 7. Germline V CDR1 and CDR2: LNHDA, SQIVND (reference sequence). The CDR3 is 15 residues long.

This clone was seen repeatedly, ten times or more. Coverage ceases 3 residues before the CDR3 finishes, and the germline J gene fills in the end. V and J are TRBV2 and TRBJ2-2, with 11 bases fitting TRBD2. The CDR3 length is 15 residues. CDR1 is SNHLY, CDR2 FYNNEI, per germline. J was trimmed by 5 bases and V by 6 bases; bases with no gene match: 5. The chain's CDR3 is CASRGSGGATGELFF. The part of the CDR3 DNA that was read is TGTGCCAGCAGGGGTAGCGGGGGGGCAACCGGGGAG.

This clone was seen ten or more times. The CDR3 end is not reached by the read, which stops 3 residues before it; the germline J gene fills it in. This chain connects TRBV19 to TRBJ1-1; D unresolved. Germline V gene sequence: CDR1 LNHDA, CDR2 SQIVND (reference sequence). The CDR3 is 13 amino acids. V was clipped by 1 base and J by 5 bases, with 8 bases between them. The CDR3 bases that were read are TGTGCCAGTAGTATAGTTGGCAGGACTGAA. Residues: CASSIVGRTE. In full, the CDR3 is CASSIVGRTEAFF.

This clone has ten or more counts. Coverage ceases 3 residues before the CDR3 finishes, and the germline J gene fills in the end. The V gene is TRBV12-3 or TRBV12-4, the J gene TRBJ1-2; D unresolved. The CDR3 loop spans 13 amino acids. Trimming left V 8 bases short and J 2 bases short, with 12 bases between. CDR3 bases read: TGTGCCAGCGACCGGACGGGGAACTATGGC. Translated: CASDRTGNYG. The CDR3, in full, reads CASDRTGNYGYTF.

This clone was seen many times. The CDR3 spells CASTHSFEQYF. The sequenced CDR3 bases are TGTGCCAGCACCCACAGTTTCGAG. The chain combines TRBV6-2 or TRBV6-3 with TRBJ2-7; D is ambiguous. The read falls 3 residues short of the CDR3 end, and the missing part is taken from the germline J gene. Germline V gene sequence: CDR1 MNHEY, CDR2 SVGEGT. The CDR3 consists of 11 residues. The V end lost 7 bases, the J end lost 6 bases, and 10 bases lay between the germline ends.